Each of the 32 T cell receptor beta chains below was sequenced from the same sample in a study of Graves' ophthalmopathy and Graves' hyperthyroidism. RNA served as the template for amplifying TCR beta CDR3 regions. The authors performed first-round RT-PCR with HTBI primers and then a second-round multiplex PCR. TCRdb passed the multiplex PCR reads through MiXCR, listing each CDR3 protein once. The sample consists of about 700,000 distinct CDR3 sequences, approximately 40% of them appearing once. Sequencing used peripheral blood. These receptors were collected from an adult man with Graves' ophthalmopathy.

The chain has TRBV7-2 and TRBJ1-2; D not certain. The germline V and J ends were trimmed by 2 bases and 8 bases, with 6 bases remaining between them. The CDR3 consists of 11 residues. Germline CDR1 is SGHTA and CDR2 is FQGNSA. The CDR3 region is CASSLRAGYTF. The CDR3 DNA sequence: TGTGCCAGCAGCTTACGGGCAGGCTACACCTTC.

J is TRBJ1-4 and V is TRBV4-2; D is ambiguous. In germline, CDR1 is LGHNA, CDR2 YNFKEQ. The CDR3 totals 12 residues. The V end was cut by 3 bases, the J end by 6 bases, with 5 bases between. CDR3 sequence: CASSHTDEKLFF. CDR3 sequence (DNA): TGTGCCAGCAGCCACACTGATGAAAAACTGTTTTTT.

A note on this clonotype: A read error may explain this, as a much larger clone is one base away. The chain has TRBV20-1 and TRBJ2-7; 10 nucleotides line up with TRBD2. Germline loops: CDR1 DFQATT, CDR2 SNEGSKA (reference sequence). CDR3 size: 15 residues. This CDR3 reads CSASPMSGRENEQHF. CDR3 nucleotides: TGCAGTGCCAGCCCAATGAGCGGGAGGGAAAACGAGCAGCACTTC.

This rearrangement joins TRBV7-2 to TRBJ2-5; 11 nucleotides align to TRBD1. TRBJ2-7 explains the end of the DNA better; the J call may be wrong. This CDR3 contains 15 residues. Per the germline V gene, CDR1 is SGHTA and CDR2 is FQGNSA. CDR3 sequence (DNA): TGTGCCAGCAGCTCATGGACAGGGGGCTCGTACGAGCAGTACTTC. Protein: CASSSWTGGSYEQYF.

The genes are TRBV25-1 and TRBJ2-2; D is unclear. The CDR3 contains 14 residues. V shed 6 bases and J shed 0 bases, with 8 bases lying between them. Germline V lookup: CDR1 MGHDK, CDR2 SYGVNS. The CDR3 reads CASRRLANTGELFF. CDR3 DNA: TGTGCCAGCAGGAGATTAGCGAACACCGGGGAGCTGTTTTTT. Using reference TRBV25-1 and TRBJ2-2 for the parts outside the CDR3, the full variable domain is EADIYQTPRYLVIGTGKKITLECSQTMGHDKMYWYQQDPGMELHLIHYSYGVNSTEKGDLSSESTVSRIRTEHFPLTLESARPSHTSQYLCASRRLANTGELFFGEGSRLTVL.

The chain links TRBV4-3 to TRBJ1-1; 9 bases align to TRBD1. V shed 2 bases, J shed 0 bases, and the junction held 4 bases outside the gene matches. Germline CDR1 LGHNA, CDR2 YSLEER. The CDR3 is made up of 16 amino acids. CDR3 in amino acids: CASSQLRDRVNTEAFF. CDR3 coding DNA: TGCGCCAGCAGCCAACTCCGGGACAGGGTGAACACTGAAGCTTTCTTT.

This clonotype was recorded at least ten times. The CDR3 region has the DNA TGTGCCAGCAGCCAAGGGACGGGAAATTCACCCCTCCACTTT. Translating gives CASSQGTGNSPLHF. V is TRBV7-3 and J is TRBJ1-6, with D tentatively TRBD1 (5 bases). Trimming left V 5 bases short and J 7 bases short, with 12 bases between. CDR3 length equals 14 residues. Germline V lookup: CDR1 SGHTA, CDR2 FQGTGA.

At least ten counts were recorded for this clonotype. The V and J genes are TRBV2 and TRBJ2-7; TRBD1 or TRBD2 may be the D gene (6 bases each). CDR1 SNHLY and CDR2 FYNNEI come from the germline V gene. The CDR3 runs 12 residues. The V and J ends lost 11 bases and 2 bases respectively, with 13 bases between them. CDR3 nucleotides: TGTGCCGGGGGGACACGTACCTACGAGCAGTACTTC. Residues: CAGGTRTYEQYF.

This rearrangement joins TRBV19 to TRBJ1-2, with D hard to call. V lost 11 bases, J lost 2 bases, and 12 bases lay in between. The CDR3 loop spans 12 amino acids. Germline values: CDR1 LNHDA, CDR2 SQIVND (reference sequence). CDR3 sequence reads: CAWSGRNYGYTF. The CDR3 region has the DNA TGTGCCTGGAGCGGACGGAACTATGGCTACACCTTC.

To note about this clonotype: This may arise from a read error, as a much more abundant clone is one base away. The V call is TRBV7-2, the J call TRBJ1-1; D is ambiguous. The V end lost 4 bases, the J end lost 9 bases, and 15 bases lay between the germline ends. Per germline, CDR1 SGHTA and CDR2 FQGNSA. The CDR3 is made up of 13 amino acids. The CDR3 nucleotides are TGTGCCAGCAGCTACGCCCTCGGGGAGAAAGCTTTCTTT. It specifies CASSYALGEKAFF.

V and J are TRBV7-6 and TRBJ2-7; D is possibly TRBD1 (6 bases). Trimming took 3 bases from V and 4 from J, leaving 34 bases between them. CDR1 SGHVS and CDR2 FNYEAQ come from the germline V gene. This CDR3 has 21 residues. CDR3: CASSFRDRDPRGSNTPYEQYF. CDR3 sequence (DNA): TGTGCCAGCAGCTTCAGGGACCGGGACCCCAGGGGTTCTAACACCCCATACGAGCAGTACTTC.

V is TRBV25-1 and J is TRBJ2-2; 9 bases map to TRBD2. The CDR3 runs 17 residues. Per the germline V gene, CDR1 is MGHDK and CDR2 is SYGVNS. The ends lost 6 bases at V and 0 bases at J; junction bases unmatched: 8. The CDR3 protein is CASSLASSGTNTGELFF. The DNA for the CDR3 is TGTGCCAGCAGCTTGGCCTCTAGCGGGACGAACACCGGGGAGCTGTTTTTT. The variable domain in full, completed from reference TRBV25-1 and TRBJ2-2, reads EADIYQTPRYLVIGTGKKITLECSQTMGHDKMYWYQQDPGMELHLIHYSYGVNSTEKGDLSSESTVSRIRTEHFPLTLESARPSHTSQYLCASSLASSGTNTGELFFGEGSRLTVL.

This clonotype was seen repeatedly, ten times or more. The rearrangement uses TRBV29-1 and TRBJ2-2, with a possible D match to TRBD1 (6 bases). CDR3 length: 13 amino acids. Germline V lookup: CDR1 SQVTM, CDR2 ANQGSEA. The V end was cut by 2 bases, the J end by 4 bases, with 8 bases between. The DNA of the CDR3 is TGCAGCGTTGAAAGGGGGACCACCGGGGAGCTGTTTTTT. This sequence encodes CSVERGTTGELFF.

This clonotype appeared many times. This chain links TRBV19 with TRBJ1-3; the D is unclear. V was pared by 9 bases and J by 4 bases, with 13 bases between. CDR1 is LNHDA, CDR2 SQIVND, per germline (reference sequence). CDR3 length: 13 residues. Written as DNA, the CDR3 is TGTGCCAGCCCCAACACGCGCGGAAACACCATATATTTT. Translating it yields CASPNTRGNTIYF.

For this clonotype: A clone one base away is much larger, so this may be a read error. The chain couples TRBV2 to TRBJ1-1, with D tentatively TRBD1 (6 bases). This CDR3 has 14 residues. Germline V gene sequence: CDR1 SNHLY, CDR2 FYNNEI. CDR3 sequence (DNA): TGTGCCAGCAGTGAAACAGGGTTTGCCACTGAAACTTTCTTT. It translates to CASSETGFATETFF. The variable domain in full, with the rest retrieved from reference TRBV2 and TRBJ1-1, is EPEVTQTPSHQVTQMGQEVILRCVPISNHLYFYWYRQILGQKVEFLVSFYNNEISEKSEIFDDQFSVERPDGSNFTLKIRSTKLEDSAMYFCASSETGFATETFFGQGTRLTVV.

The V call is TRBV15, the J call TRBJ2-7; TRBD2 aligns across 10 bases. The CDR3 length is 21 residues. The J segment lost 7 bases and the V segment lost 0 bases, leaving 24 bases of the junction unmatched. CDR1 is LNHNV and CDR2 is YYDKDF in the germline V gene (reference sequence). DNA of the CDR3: TGTGCCACCAGCAGAGATCTCCGAAGCGCCAGCAGTCCCAGACTAGCGGGTGAGCAGTACTTC. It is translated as CATSRDLRSASSPRLAGEQYF.

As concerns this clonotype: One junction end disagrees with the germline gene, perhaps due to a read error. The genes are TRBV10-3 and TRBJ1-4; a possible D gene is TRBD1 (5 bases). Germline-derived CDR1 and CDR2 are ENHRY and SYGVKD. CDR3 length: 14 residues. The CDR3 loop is CASSDRDGNEKLFF. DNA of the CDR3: TGTGCCAGCAGTGACCGGGACGGGAATGAAAAACTGTTTTTT.

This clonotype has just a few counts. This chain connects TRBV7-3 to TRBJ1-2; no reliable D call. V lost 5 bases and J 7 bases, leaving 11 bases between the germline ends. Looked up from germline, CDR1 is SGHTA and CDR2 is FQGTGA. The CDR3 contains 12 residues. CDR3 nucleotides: TGTGCCAGCAGCCCAATCCGTTGTGGCTACACCTTC. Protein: CASSPIRCGYTF.

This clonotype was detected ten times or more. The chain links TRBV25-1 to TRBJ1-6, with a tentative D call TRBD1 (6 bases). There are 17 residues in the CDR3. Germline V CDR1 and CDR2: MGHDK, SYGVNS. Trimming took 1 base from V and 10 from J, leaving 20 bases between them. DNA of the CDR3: TGTGCCAGCAGTGAATTTTCGGGGACCGCGCAGGGGTCACCCCTCCACTTT. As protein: CASSEFSGTAQGSPLHF.

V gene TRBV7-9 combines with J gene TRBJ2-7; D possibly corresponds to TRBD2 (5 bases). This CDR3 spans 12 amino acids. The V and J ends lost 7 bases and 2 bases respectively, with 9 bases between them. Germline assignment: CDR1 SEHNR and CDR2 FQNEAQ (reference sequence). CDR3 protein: CASIGSAYEQYF. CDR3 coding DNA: TGTGCCAGCATCGGTAGCGCCTACGAGCAGTACTTC.

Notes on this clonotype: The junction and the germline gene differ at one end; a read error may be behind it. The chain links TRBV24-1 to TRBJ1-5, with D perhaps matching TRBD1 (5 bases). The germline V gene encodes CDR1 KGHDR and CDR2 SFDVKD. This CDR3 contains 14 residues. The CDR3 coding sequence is TGTGCCAGCAGTCCCCTCGACAGAAATCAGCCCCAGCATTTT. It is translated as CASSPLDRNQPQHF.

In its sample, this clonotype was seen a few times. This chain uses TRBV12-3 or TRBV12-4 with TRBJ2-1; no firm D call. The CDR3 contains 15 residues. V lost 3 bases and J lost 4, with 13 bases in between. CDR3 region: CASSFLFGNYNEQFF. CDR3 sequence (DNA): TGTGCCAGCAGTTTTTTATTTGGGAATTACAATGAGCAGTTCTTC.

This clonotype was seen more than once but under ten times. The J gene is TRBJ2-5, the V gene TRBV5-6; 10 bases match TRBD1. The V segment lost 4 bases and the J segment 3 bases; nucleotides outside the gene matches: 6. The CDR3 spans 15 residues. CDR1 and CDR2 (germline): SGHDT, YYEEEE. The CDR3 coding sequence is TGTGCCAGCAGCGTCCAGACAGGGGGCGAAGAGACCCAGTACTTC. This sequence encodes CASSVQTGGEETQYF.

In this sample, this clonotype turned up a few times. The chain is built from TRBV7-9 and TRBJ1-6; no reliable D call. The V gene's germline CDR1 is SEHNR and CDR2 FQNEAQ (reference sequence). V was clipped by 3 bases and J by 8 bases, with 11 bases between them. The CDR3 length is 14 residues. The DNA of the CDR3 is TGTGCCAGCAGCTTTATCAGAGAGGATTCACCCCTCCACTTT. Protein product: CASSFIREDSPLHF.

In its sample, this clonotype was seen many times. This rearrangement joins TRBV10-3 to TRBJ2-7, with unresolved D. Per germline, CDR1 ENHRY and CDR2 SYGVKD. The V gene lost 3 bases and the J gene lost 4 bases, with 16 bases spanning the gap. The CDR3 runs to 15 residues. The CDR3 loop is CAISEREAGNYEQYF. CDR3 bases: TGTGCCATCAGTGAACGCGAGGCTGGGAATTACGAGCAGTACTTC.

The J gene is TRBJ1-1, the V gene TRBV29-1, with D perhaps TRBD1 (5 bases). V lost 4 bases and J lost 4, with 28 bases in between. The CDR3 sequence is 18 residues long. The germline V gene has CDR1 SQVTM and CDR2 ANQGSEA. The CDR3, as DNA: TGCAGCGTTGCCCCAATGGGGGGAGGGCTAACGTCTGTCACTGAAGCTTTCTTT. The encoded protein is CSVAPMGGGLTSVTEAFF.

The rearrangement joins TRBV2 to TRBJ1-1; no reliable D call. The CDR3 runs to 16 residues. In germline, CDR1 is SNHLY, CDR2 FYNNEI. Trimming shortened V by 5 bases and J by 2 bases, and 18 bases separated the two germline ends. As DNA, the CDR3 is TGTGCCAGCAGTTACTCGAGAGGGAAAATAAACACTGAAGCTTTCTTT. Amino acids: CASSYSRGKINTEAFF.

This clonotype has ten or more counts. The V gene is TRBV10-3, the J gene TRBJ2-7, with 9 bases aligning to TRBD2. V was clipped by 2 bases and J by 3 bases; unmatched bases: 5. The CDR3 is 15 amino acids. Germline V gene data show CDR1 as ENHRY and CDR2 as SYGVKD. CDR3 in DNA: TGTGCCATCAGTGAGGCTAGCGGGAATTTCTACGAGCAGTACTTC. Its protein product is CAISEASGNFYEQYF.

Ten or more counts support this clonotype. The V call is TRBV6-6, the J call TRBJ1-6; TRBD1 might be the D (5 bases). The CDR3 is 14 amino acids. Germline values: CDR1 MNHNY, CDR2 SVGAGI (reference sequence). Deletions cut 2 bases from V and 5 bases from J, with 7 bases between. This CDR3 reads CASSYDSDNSPLHF. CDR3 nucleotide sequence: TGTGCCAGCAGTTACGACAGCGATAATTCACCCCTCCACTTT.

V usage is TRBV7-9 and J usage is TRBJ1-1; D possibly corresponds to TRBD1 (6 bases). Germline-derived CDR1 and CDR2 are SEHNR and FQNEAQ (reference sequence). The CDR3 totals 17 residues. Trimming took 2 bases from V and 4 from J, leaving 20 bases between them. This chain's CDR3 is CASSLIADGGRGTEAFF. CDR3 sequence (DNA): TGTGCCAGCAGCTTAATAGCCGATGGGGGGCGCGGCACTGAAGCTTTCTTT. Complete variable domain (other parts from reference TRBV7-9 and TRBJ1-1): DTGVSQNPRHKITKRGQNVTFRCDPISEHNRLYWYRQTLGQGPEFLTYFQNEAQLEKSRLLSDRFSAERPKGSFSTLEIQRTEQGDSAMYLCASSLIADGGRGTEAFFGQGTRLTVV.

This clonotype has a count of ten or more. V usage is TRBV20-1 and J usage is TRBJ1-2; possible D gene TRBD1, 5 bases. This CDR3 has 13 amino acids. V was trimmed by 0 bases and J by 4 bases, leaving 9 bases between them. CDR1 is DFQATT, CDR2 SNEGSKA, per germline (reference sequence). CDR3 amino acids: CSARDSGSYGYTF. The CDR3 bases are TGCAGTGCTAGAGATTCAGGGAGCTATGGCTACACCTTC.

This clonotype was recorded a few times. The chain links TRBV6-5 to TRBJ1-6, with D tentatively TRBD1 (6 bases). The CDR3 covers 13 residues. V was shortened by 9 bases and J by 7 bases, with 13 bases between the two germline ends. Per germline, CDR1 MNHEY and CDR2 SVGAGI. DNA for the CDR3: TGTGCCAGTAACAGGGCTAAGAATTCACCCCTCCACTTT. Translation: CASNRAKNSPLHF.